This T cell receptor (beta chain) is from a study of T cell repertoires in cytomegalovirus infection. Whole-study results and caveats: In two of eight donors, the top clonotype was HLA-C-restricted CMV-specific.

In TCRdb, the reads were re-called with MiXCR into one record per CDR3 protein. This table holds more than 200,000 distinct CDR3 sequences, around 9% found once. Germline values: CDR1 SGHVS, CDR2 FNYEAQ. The CDR3 has 15 amino acids. The ends were cut back, 1 base at V and 1 base at J, with 10 bases in the middle. This clonotype was observed at least ten times. As yet, its antigen is unknown. The sequencing sample was made of PBMCs. The sequence derives from a human donor in good health (CMV status not recorded). Some clones in this sample may be carry-over from other donors' samples. The V and J genes are TRBV7-6 and TRBJ2-5; TRBD2 might be the D (5 bases). The CDR3 DNA reads TGTGCCAGCAGCTTAGACGGGAATCCCCAAGAGACCCAGTACTTC. The encoded protein is CASSLDGNPQETQYF.